Each of the 29 T cell receptor beta chains below was sequenced from the same sample in a study of blood T cell repertoires in COVID-19. Using immunoSEQ multiplex PCR, the repertoire was profiled, and TCRdb retains in-frame clones only, with some absent. The sample records nearly 250,000 clones, around nine tenths being singletons. The specimen was peripheral blood. These TCRs come from a woman aged 55-70 years who had recovered from COVID-19.

The chain has TRBV2 and TRBJ1-5; TRBD1 aligns across 9 bases. The CDR3 runs to 15 residues. J gave up 6 bases and V 6 bases, and 9 bases lay outside the gene matches. Germline V gene lookup returns CDR1 SNHLY and CDR2 FYNNEI. The CDR3 loop reads CASSQQGALSQPQHF. As DNA, the CDR3 is TGTGCCAGCAGCCAACAGGGGGCGCTGAGTCAGCCCCAGCATTTT.

The chain uses TRBV6-5 and TRBJ1-4, with D possibly being TRBD1 (6 bases). Trimming took 6 bases from V and 6 from J, leaving 14 bases between them. In germline, CDR1 is MNHEY, CDR2 SVGAGI. The CDR3 is 14 amino acids. The CDR3 DNA follows: TGTGCCAGCAGGAGACAGGACCAACATGAAAAACTGTTTTTT. Translated: CASRRQDQHEKLFF.

The gene calls are TRBV12-3 or TRBV12-4 and TRBJ1-2; D is ambiguous. V was shortened by 5 bases and J by 5 bases, with 9 bases between the two germline ends. This CDR3 has 12 amino acids. CDR3 nucleotide sequence: TGTGCCAGCAGTCCCCGGGAATATGGCTACACCTTC. Protein product: CASSPREYGYTF.

CDR3 loop: CSVARRSGGDEQYF. Here the CDR3 DNA reads TGCAGCGTTGCCCGACGGAGCGGGGGGGACGAGCAGTACTTC. The chain couples TRBV29-1 to TRBJ2-7; 10 positions match TRBD2. The germline V gene encodes CDR1 SQVTM and CDR2 ANQGSEA. The V segment lost 4 bases and the J segment 5 bases; nucleotides outside the gene matches: 8. The CDR3 sequence is 14 residues long.

This chain connects TRBV7-8 to TRBJ2-3, with unresolved D. Germline lookup yields CDR1 SGHVS and CDR2 FQNEAQ. Trimming removed 5 bases at V and 5 bases at J, with 11 bases between. The CDR3 has 13 residues. The CDR3 sequence: CASSLPREDTQYF. The CDR3 DNA reads as TGTGCCAGCAGCCTACCACGAGAAGATACGCAGTATTTT.

V and J are TRBV27 and TRBJ1-6; possible D gene TRBD1, 5 bases. Between the trimmed V and J ends, which lost 3 bases and 9 bases, there was a span of 9 bases. The CDR3 spans 13 residues. From germline, CDR1 is MNHEY and CDR2 SMNVEV (reference sequence). This CDR3 reads CASSFQGGSPLHF. The CDR3 DNA reads TGTGCCAGCAGTTTCCAGGGAGGTTCACCCCTCCACTTT.

The chain has TRBV24-1 and TRBJ2-7, with unresolved D. Germline loops: CDR1 KGHDR, CDR2 SFDVKD. There are 12 residues in the CDR3. V was clipped by 9 bases and J by 1 base, with 9 bases between them. In nucleotides, the CDR3 is TGTGCCACCGAGTCTTGGTCCTACGAGCAGTACTTC. Its protein product is CATESWSYEQYF.

This chain links TRBV5-5 with TRBJ1-2; 9 nucleotides match TRBD1. CDR1 and CDR2 (germline): SGHKS, YYEKEE (reference sequence). CDR3 size: 11 residues. The junction had 5 bases not matched to a gene; V was cut back by 4 bases and J by 13 bases. The CDR3 loop reads CASSPDRGRTF. In DNA form, the CDR3 reads TGTGCCAGCAGCCCGGACAGGGGCCGCACCTTC. The entire variable domain, with the rest obtained from reference TRBV5-5 and TRBJ1-2, is as follows: DAGVTQSPTHLIKTRGQQVTLRCSPISGHKSVSWYQQVLGQGPQFIFQYYEKEERGRGNFPDRFSARQFPNYSSELNVNALLLGDSALYLCASSPDRGRTFGSGTRLTVV.

V is TRBV5-1 and J is TRBJ1-1; 8 nucleotides agree with TRBD1. Trimming removed 0 bases from V and 3 bases from J; junction bases left unmatched: 4. Germline CDR1 and CDR2: SGHRS and YFSETQ. This CDR3 is built from 15 residues. In DNA, the CDR3 is TGCGCCAGCAGCTTGGAAGCAGGGGGCTACACTGAAGCTTTCTTT. It translates to CASSLEAGGYTEAFF. Looking up the rest from reference TRBV5-1 and TRBJ1-1 gives the full variable domain: KAGVTQTPRYLIKTRGQQVTLSCSPISGHRSVSWYQQTPGQGLQFLFEYFSETQRNKGNFPGRFSGRQFSNSRSEMNVSTLELGDSALYLCASSLEAGGYTEAFFGQGTRLTVV.

The genes are TRBV18 and TRBJ2-5, with D perhaps TRBD1 (6 bases). Germline V gene data show CDR1 as KGHSH and CDR2 as LQKENI. The CDR3 covers 14 residues. Trimming left V 4 bases short and J 1 base short, with 10 bases between. CDR3 nucleotides: TGTGCCAGCTCACTAGGGACACGCCAAGAGACCCAGTACTTC. This sequence encodes CASSLGTRQETQYF.

In regard to this clone: Other DNA sequences from this sample encode an identical CDR3 as well. The V call is TRBV5-1, the J call TRBJ2-5; D not certain. The germline V and J ends were trimmed by 1 base and 3 bases, with 10 bases remaining between them. Per germline, CDR1 SGHRS and CDR2 YFSETQ. The CDR3 contains 14 residues. DNA of the CDR3: TGCGCCAGCAGCTTGTTTGCCACAGAAGAGACCCAGTACTTC. The encoded protein is CASSLFATEETQYF.

The chain is built from TRBV5-1 and TRBJ2-2, with 7 positions matching TRBD1. V dropped 4 bases and J dropped 2; count of bases not matched to a gene: 8. From germline, CDR1 is SGHRS and CDR2 YFSETQ. The CDR3 runs to 16 residues. CDR3 DNA: TGCGCCAGCAGCCAACGGACAGGAGCTAACACCGGGGAGCTGTTTTTT. Its protein product is CASSQRTGANTGELFF.

The chain joins TRBV5-6 to TRBJ2-6, with 8 positions matching TRBD1. CDR1 is SGHDT and CDR2 is YYEEEE in the germline V gene. The trim removed 0 bases at V and 3 bases at J, leaving 2 bases unmatched. There are 16 residues in the CDR3. The CDR3 DNA reads TGTGCCAGCAGCTTGGGACAGGGGTTTGGGGCCAACGTCCTGACTTTC. Residues: CASSLGQGFGANVLTF.

The chain is built from TRBV3-1 (or the pseudogene TRBV3-2) and TRBJ2-5, with D possibly TRBD2 on 7 matching bases. This CDR3 region has 14 residues. V was shortened by 3 bases and J by 5 bases, with 13 bases between the two germline ends. Germline loops: CDR1 LGHDT, CDR2 YNNKEL (reference sequence). CDR3 residues: CASSHRGGFETQYF. Here the CDR3 DNA reads TGTGCCAGCAGCCACAGGGGAGGGTTTGAGACCCAGTACTTC.

The chain recombines TRBV27 with TRBJ1-5; TRBD1 agrees at 8 bases. Per the germline V gene, CDR1 is MNHEY and CDR2 is SMNVEV (reference sequence). The CDR3 runs to 14 residues. V shed 3 bases and J 5 bases; nucleotides not matched to a gene: 3. CDR3 protein: CASSFGQGYQPQHF. In nucleotides, the CDR3 is TGTGCCAGCAGTTTTGGACAGGGATATCAGCCCCAGCATTTT.

The chain joins TRBV19 to TRBJ2-6; 8 nucleotides agree with TRBD2. The CDR3 contains 17 residues. With 3 bases clipped from V and 0 bases from J, the junction kept 4 bases outside the gene matches. Germline loops: CDR1 LNHDA, CDR2 SQIVND (reference sequence). The CDR3 region has the DNA TGTGCCAGTAGTATGTCCGCGGGAGGCTCTGGGGCCAACGTCCTGACTTTC. This encodes CASSMSAGGSGANVLTF.

The rearrangement links TRBV18 to TRBJ1-5; tentative D call: TRBD1 (6 bases). The CDR3 has 13 amino acids. V lost 1 base, J lost 5 bases, and 6 bases lay in between. CDR1 is KGHSH, CDR2 LQKENI, per germline. CDR3 in DNA: TGTGCCAGCTCACCACGGACAGATCAGCCCCAGCATTTT. The encoded protein is CASSPRTDQPQHF.

This chain joins TRBV24-1 and TRBJ2-7; 9 bases align to TRBD1. The CDR3 length is 15 residues. V lost 6 bases to trimming and J lost 2 bases; unmatched junction nucleotides: 7. CDR1 is KGHDR, CDR2 SFDVKD, per germline. This CDR3 is CATSTEDRGTYEQYF. The CDR3 region has the DNA TGTGCCACCAGTACCGAGGACAGGGGAACCTACGAGCAGTACTTC.

The V call is TRBV5-1, the J call TRBJ1-6, with D possibly being TRBD1 (5 bases). This CDR3 is built from 15 residues. V dropped 4 bases and J dropped 7 bases, with 15 bases sitting between them. CDR1 SGHRS and CDR2 YFSETQ come from the germline V gene. The CDR3 region is CASSRDSTPNSPLHF. DNA for the CDR3: TGCGCCAGCAGCCGGGACTCCACCCCAAATTCACCCCTCCACTTT.

This chain uses TRBV28 with TRBJ2-7; D might be TRBD2 (5 bases). The germline V and J ends were trimmed by 4 bases and 0 bases, with 16 bases remaining between them. Germline V lookup: CDR1 MDHEN, CDR2 SYDVKM. The CDR3 consists of 16 residues. Written as DNA, the CDR3 is TGTGCCAGCAGTTCTTGGACTTTGACAAGCTCCTACGAGCAGTACTTC. Its translation is CASSSWTLTSSYEQYF.

The chain is built from TRBV5-1 and TRBJ1-3; maybe TRBD1 (5 bases). The CDR3 extends over 14 amino acids. CDR1 and CDR2 from the germline V gene are SGHRS and YFSETQ. Trimming shortened V by 0 bases and J by 4 bases, and 8 bases separated the two germline ends. Here the CDR3 reads CASSLGQGGNTIYF. The CDR3 coding sequence is TGCGCCAGCAGCTTGGGTCAGGGAGGAAACACCATATATTTT.

The chain has TRBV5-1 and TRBJ1-2; 7 nucleotides agree with TRBD1. Trimming took 2 bases from V and 3 from J; bases not matched to a gene: 4. CDR3 length: 14 residues. In germline, CDR1 is SGHRS, CDR2 YFSETQ. The CDR3 bases are TGCGCCAGCAGCTTTGACAGGGTGGACTATGGCTACACCTTC. Residues: CASSFDRVDYGYTF.

There are a few counts of this clone. V gene TRBV19 combines with J gene TRBJ1-1, with unresolved D. With 6 bases removed from V and 2 bases from J, the gap between germline ends came to 10 bases. The CDR3 runs 13 residues. Germline V gene sequence: CDR1 LNHDA, CDR2 SQIVND (reference sequence). The CDR3 bases are TGTGCCAGTAGCTCACAGATCAACACTGAAGCTTTCTTT. Translation gives CASSSQINTEAFF.

This clone showed up just a few times. The chain links TRBV7-2 to TRBJ1-3, with 9 bases lining up with TRBD1. Germline CDR1 SGHTA, CDR2 FQGNSA. J lost 3 bases, V lost 5 bases, and 5 bases had no gene match. The CDR3 is 15 residues long. The CDR3 loop reads CASSTGQGDGNTIYF. The CDR3 DNA reads TGTGCCAGCAGCACGGGACAGGGAGATGGAAACACCATATATTTT.

The V call is TRBV4-1, the J call TRBJ1-2, with D possibly being TRBD1 (5 bases). Germline V gives CDR1 MGHRA, CDR2 YSYEKL. The V gene lost 0 bases and the J gene lost 0 bases, with 11 bases spanning the gap. The CDR3 spans 16 residues. CDR3 sequence reads: CASSQEGGDANYGYTF. CDR3 bases: TGCGCCAGCAGCCAAGAGGGGGGAGATGCTAACTATGGCTACACCTTC.

The V and J genes are TRBV7-2 and TRBJ1-4; D is unresolved. The germline V gene encodes CDR1 SGHTA and CDR2 FQGNSA. Deletions cut 5 bases from V and 4 bases from J, with 14 bases between. This CDR3 is built from 15 residues. The CDR3 is CASSRYRLVNEKLFF. The CDR3 DNA reads TGTGCCAGCAGCCGGTACCGCTTGGTTAATGAAAAACTGTTTTTT.

This sequence joins TRBV28 and TRBJ1-2, with a tentative D call TRBD1 (5 bases). V was shortened by 5 bases and J by 8 bases, with 21 bases between the two germline ends. Germline loops: CDR1 MDHEN, CDR2 SYDVKM. The length of the CDR3 is 15 residues. The CDR3 sequence: CASSRTQVSSIGYTF. For the CDR3, the DNA is TGTGCCAGCAGTCGGACACAGGTCTCTAGTATCGGCTACACCTTC.

The chain couples TRBV4-3 to TRBJ2-1, with TRBD2 identical over 10 bases. With 4 bases clipped from V and 8 bases from J, the junction kept 8 bases outside the gene matches. Germline values: CDR1 LGHNA, CDR2 YSLEER. This CDR3 has 15 residues. The CDR3 protein is CASSPRLAGAYEQFF. In nucleotides, the CDR3 is TGCGCCAGCAGCCCACGACTAGCGGGTGCCTATGAGCAGTTCTTC.

The rearrangement links TRBV7-9 to TRBJ2-1; D call uncertain. The germline gives CDR1 SEHNR, CDR2 FQNEAQ (reference sequence). The CDR3 sequence is 15 residues long. V dropped 3 bases and J dropped 0 bases, with 9 bases sitting between them. The CDR3 spells CASSFLASSYNEQFF. CDR3 nucleotide sequence: TGTGCCAGCAGCTTCCTGGCCAGCTCCTACAATGAGCAGTTCTTC.